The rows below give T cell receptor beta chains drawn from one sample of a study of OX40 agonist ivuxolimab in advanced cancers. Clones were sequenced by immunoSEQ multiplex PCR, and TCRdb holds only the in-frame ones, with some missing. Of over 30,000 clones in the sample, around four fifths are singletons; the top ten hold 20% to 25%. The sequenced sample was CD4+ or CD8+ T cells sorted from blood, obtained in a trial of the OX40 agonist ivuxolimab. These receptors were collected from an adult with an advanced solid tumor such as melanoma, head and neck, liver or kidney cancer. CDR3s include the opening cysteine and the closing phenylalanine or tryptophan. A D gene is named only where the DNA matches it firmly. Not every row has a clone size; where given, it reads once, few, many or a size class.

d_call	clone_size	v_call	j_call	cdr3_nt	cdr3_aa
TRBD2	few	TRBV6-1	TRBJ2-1	TGTGCCAGCAGTGAAGAAGCGGGAGGTTACAATGAGCAGTTCTTC	CASSEEAGGYNEQFF
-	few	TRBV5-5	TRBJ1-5	TGTGCCAGCAGCTGGGACCCCTATAGCAATCAGCCCCAGCATTTT	CASSWDPYSNQPQHF
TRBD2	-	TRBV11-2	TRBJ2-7	TGTGCCAGCAGCTCCCCTCTAGCGGGAGGGATTTACGAGCAGTACTTC	CASSSPLAGGIYEQYF
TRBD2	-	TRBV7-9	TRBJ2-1	TGTGCCAGCAGCTTAATAGGGGCGGGAGGGCCTCTCTACAATGAGCAGTTCTTC	CASSLIGAGGPLYNEQFF
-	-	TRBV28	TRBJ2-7	TGTGCCAGCAGTTTGGGGCTGTCGGGGCCGTACTTC	CASSLGLSGPYF
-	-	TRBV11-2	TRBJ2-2	TGTGCCAGCAGCTCTTTCTCCGGGGAGCTGTTTTTT	CASSSFSGELFF
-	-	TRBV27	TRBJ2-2	TGTGCCAGCAGTTTAAGGGACACCGGGGAGCTGTTTTTT	CASSLRDTGELFF
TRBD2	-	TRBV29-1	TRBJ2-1	TGCAGCGTTGATAAGATCCTAGCGGGAGGAACTGAGCAGTTCTTC	CSVDKILAGGTEQFF
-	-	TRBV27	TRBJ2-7	TGTGCCAGCAGTTTAAACGGGTTCACCTACGAGCAGTACTTC	CASSLNGFTYEQYF
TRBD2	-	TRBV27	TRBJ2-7	TGTGCCAGCAGTTTATCGACGGGGGGGATCTCCTACGAGCAGTACTTC	CASSLSTGGISYEQYF
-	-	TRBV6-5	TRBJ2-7	TGTGCCAGCAGTACTTACTACGAGCAGTACTTC	CASSTYYEQYF
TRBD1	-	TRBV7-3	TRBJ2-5	TGTGCCAGCAGCAACAGGTTGGGGACAGAACAAGAGACCCAGTACTTC	CASSNRLGTEQETQYF
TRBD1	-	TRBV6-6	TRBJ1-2	TGTGCCAGCAGTTACTCGGGACAGAACTATGGCTACACCTTC	CASSYSGQNYGYTF
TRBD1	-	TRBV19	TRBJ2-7	TGTGCCAGTAGTACCGGACAGGGGGCAAAAGGCGAGCAGTACTTC	CASSTGQGAKGEQYF
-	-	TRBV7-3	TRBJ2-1	TGTGCCAGCAGCTCACCCAGCGTTGATGAGCAGTTCTTC	CASSSPSVDEQFF
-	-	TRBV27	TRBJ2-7	TGTGCCAGCAGTCTGACGGGACCCTACGAGCAGTACTTC	CASSLTGPYEQYF
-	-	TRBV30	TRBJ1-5	TGTGCCTGGAGTAAAGGGGTTGATAGCAATCAGCCCCAGCATTTT	CAWSKGVDSNQPQHF
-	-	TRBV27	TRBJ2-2	TGTGCCAGCAGTTCTGGGTCCGACTTCGGGGAGCTGTTTTTT	CASSSGSDFGELFF
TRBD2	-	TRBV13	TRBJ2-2	TGTGCCAGCAGCTTAGGGTCACTAGCGGGAGTGCGGACCGGGGAGCTGTTTTTT	CASSLGSLAGVRTGELFF
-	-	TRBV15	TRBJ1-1	TGTGCCACCAGCAGAGGGATGGAGAACACTGAAGCTTTCTTT	CATSRGMENTEAFF
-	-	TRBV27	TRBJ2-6	TGTGCCAGCAGTCCCAGAGGTGGGGCCAACGTCCTGACTTTC	CASSPRGGANVLTF
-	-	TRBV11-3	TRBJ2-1	TGTGCCAGCAGCTTAGATGAGGGTTTCACTGAGCAGTTCTTC	CASSLDEGFTEQFF
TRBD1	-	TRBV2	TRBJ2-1	TGTGCCAGCAGCCACGGAAGGACAGGTGTTTACAATGAGCAGTTCTTC	CASSHGRTGVYNEQFF
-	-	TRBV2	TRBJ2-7	TGTGCCAGCAGTGAATTCGACGAGCAGTACTTC	CASSEFDEQYF
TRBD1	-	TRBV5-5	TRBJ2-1	TGTGCCAGCAGCTTTTTTATTTCCGGGACAGCGAGCTACAATGAGCAGTTCTTC	CASSFFISGTASYNEQFF
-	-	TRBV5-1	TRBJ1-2	TGCGCCAGCAGCTTGCCACGGGGAGGGGCCAACTATGGCTACACCTTC	CASSLPRGGANYGYTF
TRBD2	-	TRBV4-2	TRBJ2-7	TGTGCCAGCAGCCAGCCGGGACTAGCCCGCCTAGAGCAGTACTTC	CASSQPGLARLEQYF
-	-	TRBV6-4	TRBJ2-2	TGTGCCAGCAGTGATTTGAGGACCGGGGAGCTGTTTTTT	CASSDLRTGELFF
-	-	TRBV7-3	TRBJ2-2	TGTGCCAGCAGTCTGGCCGGACTAAGGAACACCGGGGAGCTGTTTTTT	CASSLAGLRNTGELFF
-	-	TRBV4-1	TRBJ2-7	TGCGCCAGCAGCCAACTAGTGCAAGCTGAGCAGTACTTC	CASSQLVQAEQYF
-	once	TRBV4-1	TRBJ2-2	TGCGCCAGCAGTCTGGTGAACACCGGGGAGCTGTTTTTT	CASSLVNTGELFF
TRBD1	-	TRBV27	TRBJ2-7	TGTGCCAGCAGTTACGGACAGGGGGAAACCTACGAGCAGTACTTC	CASSYGQGETYEQYF
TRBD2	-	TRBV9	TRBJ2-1	TGTGCCAGCAGCGTAGTCCTAACTAGCGGCAATGAGCAGTTCTTC	CASSVVLTSGNEQFF
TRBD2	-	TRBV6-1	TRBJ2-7	TGTGCCAGCAGTGAAGAGGGGACTAGCAGCCACGAGCAGTACTTC	CASSEEGTSSHEQYF
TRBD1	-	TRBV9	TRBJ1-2	TGTGCCAGCAGCGCGGGGGGACAGGGAACGGCCTTCGGAGGCTACACCTTC	CASSAGGQGTAFGGYTF
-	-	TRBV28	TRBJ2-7	TGTGCCAGCAGTTCGAATACTCCTAGGCAGTACTTC	CASSSNTPRQYF
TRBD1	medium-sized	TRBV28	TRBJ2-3	TGTGCCAGCAGTTCCGGGACAGGGGACACAGATACGCAGTATTTT	CASSSGTGDTDTQYF
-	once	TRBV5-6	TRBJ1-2	TGTGCCAGCAGCTTGGGACAGGCTTTCGGTGGCTACACCTTC	CASSLGQAFGGYTF
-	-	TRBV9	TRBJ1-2	TGTGCCAGCAGCGCCCGGGACAACTATGGCTACACCTTC	CASSARDNYGYTF
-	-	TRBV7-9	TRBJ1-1	TGTGCCAGCAGCTCCGGTGAGACTGAAGCTTTCTTT	CASSSGETEAFF
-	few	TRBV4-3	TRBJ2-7	TGCGCCAGCAGCCAAGATCAACGGACAGACTACGAGCAGTACTTC	CASSQDQRTDYEQYF
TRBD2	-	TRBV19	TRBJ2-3	TGTGCCTCTCCCCCCTTGGCGGGAGACACAGATACGCAGTATTTT	CASPPLAGDTDTQYF
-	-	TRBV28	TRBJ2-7	TGTGCCAGCAGTTTCTTCGGCCAGACCTACGAGCAGTACTTC	CASSFFGQTYEQYF
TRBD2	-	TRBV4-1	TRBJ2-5	TGCGCCAGCAGCCTAGGACTAGCCCCGTCTCAAGAGACCCAGTACTTC	CASSLGLAPSQETQYF
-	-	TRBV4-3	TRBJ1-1	TGCGCCAGCAGCCAAGAGACGGGGACCGGGTGGGCTGAAGCTTTCTTT	CASSQETGTGWAEAFF
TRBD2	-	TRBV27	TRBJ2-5	TGTGCCAGCAGTTTCAAAGGACTAGCGTTTGAAGAGACCCAGTACTTC	CASSFKGLAFEETQYF
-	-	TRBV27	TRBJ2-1	TGTGCCAGCAGTGAGGAGGCGGGGATCTACAATGAGCAGTTCTTC	CASSEEAGIYNEQFF
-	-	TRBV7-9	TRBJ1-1	TGTGCCAGCAGCTTATTTATAGGGGGGTTTGCGACTGAAGCTTTCTTT	CASSLFIGGFATEAFF
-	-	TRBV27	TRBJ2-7	TGTGCCAGCAGTCCCTCTTCCAGCTACGAGCAGTACTTC	CASSPSSSYEQYF
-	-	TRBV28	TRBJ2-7	TGTGCCAGCAGTTTAAGGGACCGTACCTACGAGCAGTACTTC	CASSLRDRTYEQYF
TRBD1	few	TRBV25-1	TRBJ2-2	TGTGCCAGCAGCTCCGGGACAGGTGCTACCGCGAACACCGGGGAGCTGTTTTTT	CASSSGTGATANTGELFF
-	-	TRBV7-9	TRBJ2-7	TGTGCCAGCAGCTTAGCCACTAACTCTGGCGAGCAGTACTTC	CASSLATNSGEQYF
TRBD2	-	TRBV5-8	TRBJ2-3	TGTGCCAGCAGCTCACGGGACTACACAGATACGCAGTATTTT	CASSSRDYTDTQYF